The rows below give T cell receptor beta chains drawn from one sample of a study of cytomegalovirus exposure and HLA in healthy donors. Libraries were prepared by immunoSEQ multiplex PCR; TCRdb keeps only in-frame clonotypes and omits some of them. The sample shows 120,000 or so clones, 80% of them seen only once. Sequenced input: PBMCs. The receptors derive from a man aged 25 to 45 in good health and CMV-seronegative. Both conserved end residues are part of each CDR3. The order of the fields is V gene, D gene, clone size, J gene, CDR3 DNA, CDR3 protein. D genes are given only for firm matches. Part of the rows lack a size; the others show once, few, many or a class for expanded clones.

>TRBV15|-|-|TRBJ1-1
TGTGCCACCAGTAATAACGGCGGGGCAGGCAAAGCTTTCTTT
CATSNNGGAGKAFF
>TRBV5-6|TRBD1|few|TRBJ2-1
TGTGCCAGCAGCTTCGACAGAAGGACAGGGACCGACAATGAGCAGTTCTTC
CASSFDRRTGTDNEQFF
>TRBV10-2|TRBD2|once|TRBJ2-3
TGCGCCATCACGAGCGGGGGCCTATCCACAGATACGCAGTATTTT
CAITSGGLSTDTQYF
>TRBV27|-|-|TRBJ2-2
TGTGCCAGCACCCGCCTAGGCGGGGAGCTGTTTTTT
CASTRLGGELFF
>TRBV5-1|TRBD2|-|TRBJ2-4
TGCGCCAGCAGCTTTGATGCTAGCGGGGGCCCCATAGCCAAAAACATTCAGTACTTC
CASSFDASGGPIAKNIQYF
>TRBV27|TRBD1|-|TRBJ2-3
TGTGCCAGCAGTCCGGACAGGGGCGCAGATACGCAGTATTTT
CASSPDRGADTQYF
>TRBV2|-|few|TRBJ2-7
TGTGCCAGCAGTGCGATCTCGACAGCGCAGTACTTC
CASSAISTAQYF
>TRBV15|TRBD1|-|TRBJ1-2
TGTGCCACCAGCAGAGATGGGGGGAGGGCCAGGGGGCGCTGGGACTATGGCTACACCTTC
CATSRDGGRARGRWDYGYTF
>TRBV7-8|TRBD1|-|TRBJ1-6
TGTGCCAGCAGCGGATATAGGACAGGGCAATATAATTCACCCCTCCACTTT
CASSGYRTGQYNSPLHF
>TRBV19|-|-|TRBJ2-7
TGTGCCAGTAGTACGCATGGGGGGAACTACGAGCAGTACTTC
CASSTHGGNYEQYF
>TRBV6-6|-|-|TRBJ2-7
TGTGCCAGCAGACCCCCGGGCTACGAGCAGTACTTC
CASRPPGYEQYF
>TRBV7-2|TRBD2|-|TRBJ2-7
TGTGCCAGCAGCGCAACGTGGGGACTAGAACTGCACGAGCAGTACTTC
CASSATWGLELHEQYF
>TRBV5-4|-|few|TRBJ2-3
TGTGCCAGCAGCTTGGAGCCAAGCACAGATACGCAGTATTTT
CASSLEPSTDTQYF
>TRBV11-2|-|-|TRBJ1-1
TGTGCCAGCAGCTGGGCCCAAGTGAACACTGAAGCTTTCTTT
CASSWAQVNTEAFF
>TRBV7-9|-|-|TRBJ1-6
TGTTCCAGCAGGCCGAGGGAGAGCTCCTATAATTCACCCCTCCACTTT
CSSRPRESSYNSPLHF
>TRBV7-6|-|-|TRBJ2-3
TGTGCCAGCAGCTTAGCGGGGGGGCCCACAGATACGCAGTATTTT
CASSLAGGPTDTQYF
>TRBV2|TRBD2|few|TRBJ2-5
TGTGCCAGCAGTTTCACCACGGGGGGACGGGGGGAGACCCAGTACTTC
CASSFTTGGRGETQYF
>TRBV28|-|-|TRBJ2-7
TGTGCCAGCAGTTTATGGGGCAGGGGGGACTACGAGCAGTACTTC
CASSLWGRGDYEQYF
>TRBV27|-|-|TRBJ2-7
TGTGCCAGCAGGACCCCATTTGGGGGGGGGCCTAGCTCCTACGAGCAGTACTTC
CASRTPFGGGPSSYEQYF
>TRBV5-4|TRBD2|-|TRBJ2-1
TGTGCCAGCAGCACTAGGACTAGCCCCGCGAGGAATGAGCAGTTCTTC
CASSTRTSPARNEQFF
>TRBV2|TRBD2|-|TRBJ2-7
TGTGCCAGCAGTGTCGCGGGACTAGCGGGGGGGTACGAGCAGTACTTC
CASSVAGLAGGYEQYF
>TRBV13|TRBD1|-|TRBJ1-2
TGTGCCAGCAGCGGTTGGGACAGGGAGGACTATGGCTACACCTTC
CASSGWDREDYGYTF
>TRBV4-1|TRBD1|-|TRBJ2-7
TGCGCCAGCAGCCACGCCCTAGGACAGGGGGGCTACGAGCAGTACTTC
CASSHALGQGGYEQYF
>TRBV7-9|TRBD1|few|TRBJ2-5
TGTGCCAGCAGCCCCACCTTGGACAGGGGCAAAGGGGAGACCCAGTACTTC
CASSPTLDRGKGETQYF
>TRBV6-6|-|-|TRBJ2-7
TGTGCCAGCAGTTACTCGAGTTCTACCCCGTACTTC
CASSYSSSTPYF